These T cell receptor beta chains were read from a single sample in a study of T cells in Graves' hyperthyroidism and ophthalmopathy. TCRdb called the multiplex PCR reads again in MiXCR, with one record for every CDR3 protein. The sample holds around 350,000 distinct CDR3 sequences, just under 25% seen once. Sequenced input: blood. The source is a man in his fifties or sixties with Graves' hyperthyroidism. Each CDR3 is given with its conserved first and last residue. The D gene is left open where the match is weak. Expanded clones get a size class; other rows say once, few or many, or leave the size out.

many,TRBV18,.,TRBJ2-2,CASSRTPDTGELFF,TGTGCCAGCTCACGGACCCCAGATACCGGGGAGCTGTTTTTT
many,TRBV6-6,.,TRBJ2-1,CASSYRRGYNEQFF,TGTGCCAGCAGTTACAGAAGGGGGTACAATGAGCAGTTCTTC
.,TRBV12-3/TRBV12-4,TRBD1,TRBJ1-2,CASSFGQGVRSDYTF,TGTGCCAGCAGTTTCGGACAGGGTGTGAGGAGTGACTACACCTTC
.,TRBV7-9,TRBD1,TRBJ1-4,CASSLEAGQGGEKLFF,TGTGCCAGCAGCTTAGAGGCGGGACAGGGAGGAGAAAAACTGTTTTTT
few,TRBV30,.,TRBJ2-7,CAWGQGYEQYF,TGTGCTTGGGGCCAGGGCTACGAGCAGTACTTC
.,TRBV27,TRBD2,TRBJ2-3,CASSSRLAGVQDTQYF,TGTGCCAGCAGTTCCCGGCTAGCGGGAGTCCAGGATACGCAGTATTTT
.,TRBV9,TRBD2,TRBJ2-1,CASSVVVAGDNNEQFF,TGTGCCAGCAGCGTAGTTGTAGCGGGAGATAACAATGAGCAGTTCTTC
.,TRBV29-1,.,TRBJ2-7,CSALGGKAYEQYF,TGCAGCGCATTAGGGGGGAAAGCCTACGAGCAGTACTTC
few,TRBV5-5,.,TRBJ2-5,CASSLEGHQETQYF,TGTGCCAGCAGCCTGGAGGGACACCAAGAGACCCAGTACTTC
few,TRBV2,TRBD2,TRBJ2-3,CASRRLAGVVVTDTQYF,TGTGCCAGCAGACGACTAGCGGGAGTCGTAGTCACAGATACGCAGTATTTT
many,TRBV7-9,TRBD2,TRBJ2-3,CASSPLKTSGRNSTQYF,TGTGCCAGCAGTCCTCTAAAGACTAGCGGGAGAAATAGTACGCAGTATTTT
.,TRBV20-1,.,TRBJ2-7,CSARDGISYEQYF,TGCAGTGCTAGAGATGGGATCTCCTACGAGCAGTACTTC
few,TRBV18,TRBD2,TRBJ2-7,CASSAGTSGTEQYF,TGTGCCAGCTCAGCCGGGACTAGCGGGACCGAGCAGTACTTC
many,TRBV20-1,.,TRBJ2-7,CSARANGPAQAQHDEQYF,TGCAGTGCTAGAGCAAATGGTCCGGCGCAGGCCCAACACGACGAGCAGTACTTC
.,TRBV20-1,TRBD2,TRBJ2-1,CSARVGGGGQFF,TGCAGTGCTAGAGTTGGTGGGGGGGGGCAGTTCTTC
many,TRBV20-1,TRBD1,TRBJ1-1,CAAGTGSTEAFF,TGCGCCGCCGGGACAGGGAGCACTGAAGCTTTCTTT
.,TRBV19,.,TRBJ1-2,CASSNLQGDYGYTF,TGTGCCAGTAGTAACCTACAGGGAGACTATGGCTACACCTTC
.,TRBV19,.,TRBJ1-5,CASSPGGASSQPQHF,TGTGCCAGTAGCCCTGGTGGGGCTTCGAGTCAGCCCCAGCATTTT
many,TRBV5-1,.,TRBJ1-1,CASSLADSDTEAFF,TGCGCCAGCAGCTTGGCTGACAGCGACACTGAAGCTTTCTTT
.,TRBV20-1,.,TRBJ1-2,CSPGTDGYTF,TGCAGCCCAGGGACGGACGGCTACACCTTC